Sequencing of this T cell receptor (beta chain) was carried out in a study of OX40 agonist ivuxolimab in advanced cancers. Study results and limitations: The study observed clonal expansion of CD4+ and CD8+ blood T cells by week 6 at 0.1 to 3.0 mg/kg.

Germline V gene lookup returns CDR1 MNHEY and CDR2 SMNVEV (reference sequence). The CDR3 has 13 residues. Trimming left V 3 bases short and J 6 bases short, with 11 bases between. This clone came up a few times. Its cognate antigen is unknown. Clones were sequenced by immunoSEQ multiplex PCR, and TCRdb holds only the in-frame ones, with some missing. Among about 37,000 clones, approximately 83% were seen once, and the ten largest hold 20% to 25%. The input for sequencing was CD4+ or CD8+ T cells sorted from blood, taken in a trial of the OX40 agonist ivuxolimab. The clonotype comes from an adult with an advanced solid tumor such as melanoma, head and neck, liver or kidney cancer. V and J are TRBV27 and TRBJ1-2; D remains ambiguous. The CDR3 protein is CASSFAGDHGYTF. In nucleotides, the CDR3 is TGTGCCAGCAGTTTCGCGGGTGACCATGGCTACACCTTC.